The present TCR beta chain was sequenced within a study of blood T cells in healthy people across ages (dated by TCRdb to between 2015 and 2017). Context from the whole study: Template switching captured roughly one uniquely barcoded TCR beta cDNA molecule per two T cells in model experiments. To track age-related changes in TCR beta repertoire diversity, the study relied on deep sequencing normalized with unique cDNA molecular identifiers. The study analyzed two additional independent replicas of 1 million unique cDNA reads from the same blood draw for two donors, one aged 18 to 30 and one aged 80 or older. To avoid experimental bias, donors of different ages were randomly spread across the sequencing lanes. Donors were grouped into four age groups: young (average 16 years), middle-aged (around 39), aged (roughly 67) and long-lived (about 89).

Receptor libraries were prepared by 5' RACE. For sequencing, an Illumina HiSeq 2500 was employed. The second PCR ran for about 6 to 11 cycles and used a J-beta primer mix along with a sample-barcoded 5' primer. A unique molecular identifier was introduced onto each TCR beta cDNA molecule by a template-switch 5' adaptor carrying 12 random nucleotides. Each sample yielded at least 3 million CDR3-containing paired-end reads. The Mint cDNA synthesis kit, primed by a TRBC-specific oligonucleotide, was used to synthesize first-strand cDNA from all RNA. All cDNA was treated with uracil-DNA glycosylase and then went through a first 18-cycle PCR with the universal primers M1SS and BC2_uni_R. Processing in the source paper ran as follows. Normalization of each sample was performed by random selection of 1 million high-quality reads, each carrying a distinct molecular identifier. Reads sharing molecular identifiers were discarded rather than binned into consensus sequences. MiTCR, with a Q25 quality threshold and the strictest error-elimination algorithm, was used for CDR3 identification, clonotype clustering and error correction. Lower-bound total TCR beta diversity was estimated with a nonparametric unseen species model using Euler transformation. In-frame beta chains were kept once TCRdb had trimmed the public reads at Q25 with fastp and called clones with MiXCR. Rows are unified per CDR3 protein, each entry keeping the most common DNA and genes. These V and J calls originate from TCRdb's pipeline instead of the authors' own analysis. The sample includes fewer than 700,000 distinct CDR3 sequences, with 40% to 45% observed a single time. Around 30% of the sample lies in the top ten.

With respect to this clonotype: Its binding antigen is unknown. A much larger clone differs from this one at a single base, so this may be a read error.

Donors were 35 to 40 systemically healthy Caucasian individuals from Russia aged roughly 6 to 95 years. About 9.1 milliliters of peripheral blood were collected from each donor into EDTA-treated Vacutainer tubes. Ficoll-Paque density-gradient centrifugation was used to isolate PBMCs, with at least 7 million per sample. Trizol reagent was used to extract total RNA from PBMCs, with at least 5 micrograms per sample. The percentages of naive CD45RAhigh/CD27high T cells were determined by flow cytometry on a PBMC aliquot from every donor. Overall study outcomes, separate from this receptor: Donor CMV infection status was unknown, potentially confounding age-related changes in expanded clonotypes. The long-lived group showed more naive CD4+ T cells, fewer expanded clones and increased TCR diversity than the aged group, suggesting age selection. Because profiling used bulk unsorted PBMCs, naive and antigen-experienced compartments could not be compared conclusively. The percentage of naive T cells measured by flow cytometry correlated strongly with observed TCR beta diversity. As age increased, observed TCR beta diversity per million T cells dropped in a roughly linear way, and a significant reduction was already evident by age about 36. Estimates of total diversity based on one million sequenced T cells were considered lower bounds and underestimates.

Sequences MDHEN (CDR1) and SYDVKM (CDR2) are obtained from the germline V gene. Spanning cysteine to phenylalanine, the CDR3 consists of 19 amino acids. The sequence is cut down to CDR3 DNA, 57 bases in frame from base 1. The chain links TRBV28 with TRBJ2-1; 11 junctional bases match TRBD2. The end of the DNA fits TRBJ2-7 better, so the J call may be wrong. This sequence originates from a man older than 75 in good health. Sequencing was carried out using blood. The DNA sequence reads TGTGCCAGCAGTAGCGACTCGGGACTAGCGGTTGCTTCCTACAATGAGCAGTACTTC. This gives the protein CASSSDSGLAVASYNEQYF.